This is a list of T cell receptor beta chains from one sample in a study of T cell responses to AZD1222 COVID-19 vaccine. The method was immunoSEQ multiplex PCR; TCRdb's version includes in-frame clones alone and lacks a portion of them. Here the sample spans roughly 67,000 clones, 80% to 85% being singletons. The sequencing here drew on peripheral blood, taken on day 0 of AZD1222 vaccination. The receptors shown here come from an adult in good health. Each CDR3 is given without its conserved first and last residue. Each record gives: D gene, V gene, CDR3 protein. D genes are given only for firm matches.

>.|TRBV12-1
ASSFVRYGNEQF
>.|TRBV29-1
SVVGDSYEQY
>.|TRBV6-2/TRBV6-3
ASSYWTAGELF
>.|TRBV25-1
ASSEYFTGRGEKLF
>.|TRBV6-5
ASSYTQWGRVTEAF
>.|TRBV6-5
ANRDSMNTGELF
>.|TRBV6-5
ASSYNRGGYGYT
>.|TRBV9
ASSVVEGGSTDTQY
>TRBD1|TRBV5-6
ASSFWDRDYEQY
>TRBD1|TRBV14
ASSQEWDSFNTGELF
>.|TRBV14
ASQADMEPLH
>TRBD1|TRBV5-6
ASSFGTGVDTGELF
>.|TRBV19
ASTPSRGTTDTQY
>.|TRBV9
ASRTGSSNTGELF
>.|TRBV29-1
SVLRAFNTEAF
>TRBD1|TRBV5-8
ASSPQQGWFGETQY
>.|TRBV19
ASSDVAGSYNSPLH
>TRBD1|TRBV19
ASSLQGALGYT
>.|TRBV4-1
ASSQPQGNYGYT
>.|TRBV14
ASSLAYEQY
>.|TRBV7-9
ASRDTGGQETQY
>.|TRBV3-1/TRBV3-2
ASSQRQELYNEQF
>.|TRBV25-1
ASRRDPPFTGELF
>.|TRBV28
ASTTGGGFEKLF
>TRBD1|TRBV27
ASRDRVSNIQY
>.|TRBV5-6
ASSLEITPNSYGYT
>TRBD2|TRBV28
ASSPSLGLAHNEQF
>.|TRBV24-1
ATLMGQTNEKLF
>.|TRBV10-3
AISPSGRFLGYT
>.|TRBV6-5
ASSRRPSRDSEAF
>.|TRBV7-9
ASSARTANYGYT
>TRBD1|TRBV7-2
ASSLGTGWVGYT
>.|TRBV4-3
ASSQVDGRLNGYT
>.|TRBV4-1
ASSQGRGNDNTEAF
>.|TRBV9
ASSVGGGTADNSPLH
>.|TRBV6-5
ASQAGTFNQPQH
>.|TRBV5-1
ASSLGHSNTGELF
>TRBD2|TRBV2
ASRELAGGTDTQY
>.|TRBV12-3/TRBV12-4
ASSLGGFEAF
>.|TRBV3-1/TRBV3-2
ASSPWDTRDGYT
>.|TRBV6-2/TRBV6-3
ASSPSPAVTGELF
>TRBD1|TRBV24-1
ATSDRTGANEQF
>.|TRBV25-1
ASSDPGTTNEKLF
>.|TRBV5-1
ASSPQGTDTQY
>.|TRBV27
ASSPWDVSSNEKLF